A single sample gave rise to the 18 T cell receptor beta chains below, sequenced in a study of T cell clonality in common variable immunodeficiency. TCRdb's table, derived via immunoSEQ multiplex PCR, lists solely in-frame clones and lacks some. The sample lists around 50,000 clones, none appearing once, the ten largest making up about 1.8%. Sequenced material: peripheral blood mononuclear cells. The receptors here all came from a person between 18 and 69 years old in good health.

As to this clone: The read finishes 3 residues shy of the CDR3 end, and the germline J gene is used to complete it. This chain links TRBV19 with TRBJ1-1; maybe TRBD1 (6 bases). CDR3 size: 14 residues. Germline V CDR1 and CDR2: LNHDA, SQIVND (reference sequence). CDR3 bases read: TGTGCCAGTAGTATCGGGCGGGGGCAAGAGACC. Its protein product is CASSIGRGQET. The full CDR3 reads CASSIGRGQETAFF.

There are many counts of this clone. The read is 3 residues too short to cover the CDR3 end, so that end is filled in from the germline J gene. This chain connects TRBV20-1 to TRBJ2-1, with TRBD2 identical over 9 bases. CDR1 and CDR2 (germline): DFQATT, SNEGSKA (reference sequence). There are 14 residues in the CDR3. V shed 2 bases and J 4 bases; nucleotides not matched to a gene: 3. The CDR3 loop reads CSARPSGAYNEQFF. CDR3 DNA, as far as it was read: TGCAGTGCTAGACCTAGCGGGGCTTACAATGAG.

This clone was observed at least ten times. The read comes to an end 3 residues before the CDR3 does, leaving the germline J gene to fill in the end. The chain joins TRBV6-2 or TRBV6-3 to TRBJ1-1; no definite D call. The CDR3 loop spans 17 amino acids. The ends were cut back, 0 bases at V and 3 bases at J, with 17 bases in the middle. Per the germline V gene, CDR1 is MNHEY and CDR2 is SVGEGT. The CDR3 DNA, read in part, is TGTGCCAGCAGTTACTCGAGTACAGACCCATTCTACACTGAA. Residues: CASSYSSTDPFYTE. Given in full, the CDR3 is CASSYSSTDPFYTEAFF.

As for this clone: The read stops 3 residues short of the end of the CDR3; the missing end is completed from the germline J gene. The chain employs TRBV10-2 and TRBJ1-2; TRBD1 might be the D (6 bases). In germline, CDR1 is WSHSY, CDR2 SAAADI. V was pared by 6 bases and J by 6 bases, with 11 bases between. CDR3 length equals 12 residues. The DNA read from the CDR3 is TGCGCCAGCAGACAGGGTTTTAATGGC. Translation gives CASRQGFNG. The whole CDR3 sequence reads CASRQGFNGYTF.

This clone was detected many times. The read terminates 3 residues before the CDR3 end, so the remaining end is supplied by the germline J gene. The J gene is TRBJ2-5, the V gene TRBV7-3, with 8 bases identical to TRBD1. V dropped 5 bases and J dropped 1; count of bases not matched to a gene: 3. Germline V lookup: CDR1 SGHTA, CDR2 FQGTGA. This CDR3 comprises 14 residues. CDR3 residues: CASSPGQGQETQYF. CDR3 DNA, as far as it was read: TGTGCCAGCAGCCCAGGACAGGGCCAAGAGACC.

This clone was found many times. The read falls 3 residues short of the CDR3 end, and the missing part is taken from the germline J gene. This sequence joins TRBV13 and TRBJ1-1; D is uncertain. Germline V CDR1 and CDR2: PRHDT, FYEKMQ (reference sequence). V was pared by 0 bases and J by 2 bases, with 7 bases between. The CDR3 extends over 14 amino acids. The CDR3 loop is CASSLGPVNTEAFF. The sequenced part of the CDR3 DNA is TGTGCCAGCAGCTTAGGTCCGGTTAACACTGAA.

This clone appeared many times. From the germline J gene comes the end of the CDR3, since the read stops 3 residues before it. The rearrangement joins TRBV5-1 to TRBJ2-7; D is unclear. V lost 2 bases to trimming and J lost 2 bases, with 8 bases between them. Germline V CDR1 and CDR2: SGHRS, YFSETQ. The CDR3 consists of 13 residues. The CDR3 bases that were read are TGCGCCAGCAGCTTAACTCCCACCTACGAG. Its protein is CASSLTPTYE. The entire CDR3 protein reads CASSLTPTYEQYF.

This clone has a count of ten or more. The sequenced fragment ends 3 residues before the CDR3 boundary, so the rest is inferred from the germline J gene. The rearrangement uses TRBV13 and TRBJ2-3, with 12 nucleotides matching TRBD1. CDR1 and CDR2 from the germline V gene are PRHDT and FYEKMQ (reference sequence). The CDR3 contains 16 residues. Germline trimming cut 5 bases from V and 2 bases from J; bases unmatched to any gene: 5. The part of the CDR3 DNA that was read is TGTGCCAGCAGCGACGGGACAGGGGGCTACACAGATACG. Its translation is CASSDGTGGYTDT. The CDR3 reads in full as CASSDGTGGYTDTQYF.

This clone was recorded at least ten times. The read halts 3 residues ahead of the CDR3 end, with the missing end drawn from the germline J gene. The rearrangement links TRBV29-1 to TRBJ2-1; D remains ambiguous. The CDR3 is 16 amino acids. Germline lookup yields CDR1 SQVTM and CDR2 ANQGSEA. V shed 0 bases and J shed 2 bases, with 14 bases lying between them. CDR3 DNA (partial): TGCAGCGTTGAAGATCTGAGTAGCCTGGCCTACAATGAG. As protein: CSVEDLSSLAYNE. Given in full, the CDR3 is CSVEDLSSLAYNEQFF.

About this clone: The read falls 3 residues short of the CDR3 end, and the missing part is taken from the germline J gene. This chain uses TRBV6-2 or TRBV6-3 with TRBJ1-2; no firm D call. CDR1 is MNHEY, CDR2 SVGEGT, per germline. This CDR3 comprises 13 residues. The CDR3 spells CASSTSEVDTYTF. The covered CDR3 bases are TGTGCCAGCAGCACTAGTGAGGTAGATACC.

This clone was seen many times. The DNA ends 3 residues before the CDR3 does, and the rest of the CDR3 is filled in from the germline J gene. The chain recombines TRBV20-1 with TRBJ2-3; 9 bases are shared with TRBD2. The CDR3 has 15 amino acids. The germline CDR1 and CDR2 sequences are DFQATT and SNEGSKA (reference sequence). V lost 5 bases to trimming and J lost 6 bases; unmatched junction nucleotides: 12. The sequenced part of the CDR3 DNA is TGCAGTGCTCCGGGACTAGCTTACATACGTGATACG. This codes for CSAPGLAYIRDT. The whole CDR3 region reads CSAPGLAYIRDTQYF.

This clone was recorded at least ten times. The read stops 3 residues short of the end of the CDR3; the missing end is completed from the germline J gene. Different DNA sequences within this sample yield the same CDR3. This chain links TRBV20-1 with TRBJ2-2, with 7 bases aligning to TRBD2. Germline CDR1 reads DFQATT; CDR2 reads SNEGSKA (reference sequence). V was pared by 5 bases and J by 4 bases, with 10 bases of the junction left unmatched. The CDR3 loop spans 15 amino acids. The covered CDR3 bases are TGCAGTGCTCGACCTGGAGCGGGAACCACCGGGGAG. It translates to CSARPGAGTTGE. The entire CDR3 protein reads CSARPGAGTTGELFF.

This clone has only a few counts. The sequenced CDR3 bases are TGTGCCAGCTCTCAGGCCGACTATGGT. Translation: CASSQADYG. The whole CDR3 reads CASSQADYGQYF. The rearrangement joins TRBV18 to TRBJ2-4; possible D gene TRBD2, 5 bases. The read finishes 3 residues shy of the CDR3 end, and the germline J gene is used to complete it. The CDR3 loop spans 12 amino acids. From germline, CDR1 is KGHSH and CDR2 LQKENI. The entire variable domain, with the rest obtained from reference TRBV18 and TRBJ2-4, is as follows: NAGVMQNPRHLVRRRGQEARLRCSPMKGHSHVYWYRQLPEEGLKFMVYLQKENIIDESGMPKERFSAEFPKEGPSILRIQQVVRGDSAAYFCASSQADYGQYFGAGTRLSVL.

This clone showed up many times. The CDR3 extends 3 residues past the end of the read, so its final part is completed from the germline J gene. The V call is TRBV20-1, the J call TRBJ2-2; 8 positions agree with TRBD1. CDR1 is DFQATT and CDR2 is SNEGSKA in the germline V gene (reference sequence). This CDR3 is built from 13 residues. The covered CDR3 bases are TGCAGTGCCACCTCGGGGACAGGTGAAAAG. Its translation: CSATSGTGEK. The whole CDR3 protein is CSATSGTGEKLFF.

This clone was recorded at least ten times. The DNA read from the CDR3 is TGTGCCAGCAGCCCTTCAGCGGCTAACACAGATACG. This encodes CASSPSAANTDT. The full CDR3 sequence reads CASSPSAANTDTQYF. J is TRBJ2-3 and V is TRBV7-2; maybe TRBD2 (5 bases). The read is 3 residues too short to cover the CDR3 end, so that end is filled in from the germline J gene. This CDR3 comprises 15 residues. The V gene's germline CDR1 is SGHTA and CDR2 FQGNSA. V dropped 5 bases and J dropped 2 bases, with 14 bases sitting between them.

Many counts were recorded for this clone. The read stops 3 residues short of the end of the CDR3; the missing end is completed from the germline J gene. The V call is TRBV19, the J call TRBJ2-3, with D possibly TRBD2 on 5 matching bases. Trimming took off 5 bases at V and 5 bases at J, with 11 bases between the two ends. This CDR3 has 13 residues. Germline V lookup: CDR1 LNHDA, CDR2 SQIVND (reference sequence). CDR3 DNA, as far as it was read: TGTGCCAGTAGTCAGGTCGGAGGAGATACG. Translated, it gives CASSQVGGDT. In full, the CDR3 is CASSQVGGDTQYF.

This clone was seen ten or more times. The CDR3 end lies 3 residues beyond the end of the read and is filled in from the germline J gene. The chain employs TRBV4-1 and TRBJ2-1; 7 nucleotides agree with TRBD1. V was pared by 3 bases and J by 0 bases, with 5 bases of the junction left unmatched. This CDR3 region has 16 residues. Germline V gene data show CDR1 as MGHRA and CDR2 as YSYEKL. CDR3: CASSQKTGDSYNEQFF. The sequenced CDR3 bases are TGCGCCAGCAGCCAGAAAACAGGGGACTCCTACAATGAG.

This clone has at least ten counts. With the read ending 3 residues before the CDR3 end, the germline J gene is used to fill in that end. The V call is TRBV6-2 or TRBV6-3, the J call TRBJ2-2; 8 positions match TRBD2. CDR3 size: 14 residues. Germline assignment: CDR1 MNHEY and CDR2 SVGEGT. V dropped 5 bases and J dropped 6; count of bases not matched to a gene: 5. Partial CDR3 DNA: TGTGCCAGCAGTAGTGGACTAGCCCCCGGGGAG. It translates to CASSSGLAPGE. The CDR3, in full, reads CASSSGLAPGELFF.